This T cell receptor beta chain was retrieved from a study of shared clonotypes between healthy human individuals. In regard to this clone: Antigen specificity is unknown.

Only in-frame clones appear in the TCRdb table, and some are missing; sequencing was by immunoSEQ multiplex PCR. The sample holds 1 million to 1.3 million clones; more than 75% are singletons and the top ten take around 0.6%. Regarding the study as a whole: Sharing across several donors was seen in around 5% of naive CD4 clonotypes.

The V gene end was trimmed by 4 bases and the J gene end by 0 bases; junction bases not matched to a gene: 3. This CDR3 is 15 amino acids long. Germline loops: CDR1 SGHRS, CDR2 YFSETQ. Source material: memory CD4+ T cells from PBMCs. Described subset: CD45RA-negative fraction. The clonotype originates from a man younger than 30 in good health. Some clones in this sample may be carry-over from other donors' samples. The chain links TRBV5-1 to TRBJ2-7; 11 positions match TRBD1. CDR3 amino acids: CASSQGTGGSYEQYF. In DNA, the CDR3 is TGCGCCAGCAGCCAAGGGACAGGGGGCTCCTACGAGCAGTACTTC.